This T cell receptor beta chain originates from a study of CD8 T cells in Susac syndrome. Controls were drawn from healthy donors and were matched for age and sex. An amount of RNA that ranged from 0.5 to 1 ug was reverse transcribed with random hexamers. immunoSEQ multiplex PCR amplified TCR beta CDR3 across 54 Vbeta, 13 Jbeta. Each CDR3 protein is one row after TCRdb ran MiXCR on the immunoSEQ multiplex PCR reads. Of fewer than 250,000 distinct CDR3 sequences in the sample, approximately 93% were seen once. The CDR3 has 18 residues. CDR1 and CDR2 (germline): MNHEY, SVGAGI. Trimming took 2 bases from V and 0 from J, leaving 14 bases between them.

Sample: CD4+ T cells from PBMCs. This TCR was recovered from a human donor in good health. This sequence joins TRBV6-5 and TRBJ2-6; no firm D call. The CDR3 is CASSYLAPKTSGANVLTF. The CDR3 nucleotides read TGTGCCAGCAGTTACCTGGCCCCTAAGACCTCTGGGGCCAACGTCCTGACTTTC.